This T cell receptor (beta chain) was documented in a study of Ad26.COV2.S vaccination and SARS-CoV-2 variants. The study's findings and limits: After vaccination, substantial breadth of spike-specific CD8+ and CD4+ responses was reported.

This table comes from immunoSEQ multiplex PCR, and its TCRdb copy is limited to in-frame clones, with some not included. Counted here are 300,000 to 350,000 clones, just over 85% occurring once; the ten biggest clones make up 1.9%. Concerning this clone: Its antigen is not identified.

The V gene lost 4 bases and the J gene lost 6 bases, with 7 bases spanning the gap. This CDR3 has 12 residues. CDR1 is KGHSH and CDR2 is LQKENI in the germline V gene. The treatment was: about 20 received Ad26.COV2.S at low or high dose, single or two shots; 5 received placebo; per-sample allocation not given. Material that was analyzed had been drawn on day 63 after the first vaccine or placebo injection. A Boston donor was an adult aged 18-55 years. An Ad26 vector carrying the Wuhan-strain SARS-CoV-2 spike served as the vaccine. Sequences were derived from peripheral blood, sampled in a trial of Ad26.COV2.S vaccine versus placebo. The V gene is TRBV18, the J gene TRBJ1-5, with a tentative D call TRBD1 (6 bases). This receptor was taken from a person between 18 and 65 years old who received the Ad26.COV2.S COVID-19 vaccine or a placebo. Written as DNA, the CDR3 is TGTGCCAGCTCACAAGGGGGTCAGCCCCAGCATTTT. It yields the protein CASSQGGQPQHF.